This is a list of T cell receptor beta chains from one sample in a study of blood T cell repertoires in COVID-19. Sequencing was performed with immunoSEQ multiplex PCR; in TCRdb, only in-frame clones are kept and a portion is missing. In the table there are more than 95,000 clones, less than 90% of which are singletons. The specimen was peripheral blood. The receptors shown here come from a human donor in a cohort sampled during active COVID-19. The CDR3 runs from the conserved cysteine through the conserved F or W. A D gene is named only where the DNA matches it firmly. Clone size is shown for a subset of rows, as once, few, many or a class of expanded clone.

-	-	TRBJ1-2	TRBV9	CASSREPNYGYTF	TGTGCCAGCAGCCGGGAACCAAACTATGGCTACACCTTC
-	-	TRBJ2-7	TRBV11-2	CASSLGAGRSSYEQYF	TGTGCCAGCAGCTTAGGGGCAGGGCGAAGCTCCTACGAGCAGTACTTC
-	TRBD1	TRBJ1-5	TRBV3-1/TRBV3-2	CASSQDFTGQGSNQPQHF	TGTGCCAGCAGCCAAGATTTCACGGGACAGGGGAGCAATCAGCCCCAGCATTTT
-	TRBD1	TRBJ2-5	TRBV7-9	CASSPQGHQETQYF	TGTGCCAGCAGCCCACAGGGGCACCAAGAGACCCAGTACTTC
few	TRBD2	TRBJ2-3	TRBV9	CASSYGGLGTDTQYF	TGTGCCAGCAGCTACGGGGGACTAGGGACAGATACGCAGTATTTT
-	TRBD1	TRBJ1-2	TRBV27	CASSTTPGGGYGYTF	TGTGCCAGCAGTACCACCCCAGGGGGCGGCTATGGCTACACCTTC
-	TRBD1	TRBJ1-5	TRBV6-5	CASSYEQGRRQPQHF	TGTGCCAGCAGTTACGAACAGGGGCGACGTCAGCCCCAGCATTTT
-	-	TRBJ2-7	TRBV11-1	CASSLVSGENEQYF	TGTGCCAGCAGCTTAGTATCCGGGGAGAACGAGCAGTACTTC
-	TRBD2	TRBJ2-7	TRBV6-1	CASSERGDEQYF	TGTGCCAGCAGTGAACGGGGGGACGAGCAGTACTTC
-	TRBD2	TRBJ2-5	TRBV7-6	CASSLGTSAIQETQYF	TGTGCCAGCAGCTTAGGGACTAGCGCAATCCAAGAGACCCAGTACTTC
few	-	TRBJ1-4	TRBV7-9	CASSIVTATNEKLFF	TGTGCCAGCAGCATCGTGACAGCAACTAATGAAAAACTGTTTTTT
once	-	TRBJ1-1	TRBV5-1	CASSLANRENTEAFF	TGCGCCAGCAGCTTGGCCAACAGGGAAAACACTGAAGCTTTCTTT
-	TRBD2	TRBJ2-3	TRBV24-1	CATSDLSGDTDTQYF	TGTGCCACCAGTGATCTCAGCGGGGACACAGATACGCAGTATTTT
-	TRBD1	TRBJ2-5	TRBV6-5	CASRQGPTQYF	TGTGCCAGCAGACAGGGGCCGACCCAGTACTTC
-	TRBD1	TRBJ2-7	TRBV28	CASSLLTGTMRGRGDEQYF	TGTGCCAGCAGTTTACTAACCGGGACAATGAGGGGGCGCGGCGACGAGCAGTACTTC
-	TRBD2	TRBJ2-2	TRBV9	CASSVGTSPTGELFF	TGTGCCAGCAGCGTAGGGACTAGCCCCACCGGGGAGCTGTTTTTT
once	-	TRBJ1-1	TRBV12-5	CASGLLENEAFF	TGTGCTAGTGGTTTGTTGGAGAATGAAGCTTTCTTT
-	TRBD2	TRBJ2-5	TRBV7-9	CASSDSSGRLRETQYF	TGTGCCAGCAGCGACTCTAGCGGGAGGTTGAGAGAGACCCAGTACTTC
-	-	TRBJ2-7	TRBV1	CTSTGQGNEQYF	TGCACCAGCACGGGACAGGGGAACGAGCAGTACTTC
-	TRBD2	TRBJ2-7	TRBV6-5	CASRYGRFSYEQYF	TGTGCCAGCAGATACGGGAGGTTCTCCTACGAGCAGTACTTC
-	TRBD1	TRBJ1-6	TRBV7-8	CASSLNGQGSYNSPLHF	TGTGCCAGCAGCCTCAACGGACAGGGTTCCTATAATTCACCCCTCCACTTT
-	-	TRBJ1-1	TRBV7-8	CASSLRGEGTEAFF	TGTGCCAGCAGCTTAAGGGGGGAGGGCACTGAAGCTTTCTTT
-	TRBD2	TRBJ2-3	TRBV3-1/TRBV3-2	CASSFLGLAGVSEDTQYF	TGTGCCAGCAGCTTCCTCGGACTAGCGGGAGTCTCGGAAGATACGCAGTATTTT
few	TRBD1	TRBJ2-2	TRBV28	CASMGDRVFTGELFF	TGTGCCAGCATGGGCGACAGGGTATTCACCGGGGAGCTGTTTTTT
-	-	TRBJ1-6	TRBV27	CASSSHRTVYNSPLHF	TGTGCCAGCAGTTCACACCGGACAGTCTATAATTCACCCCTCCACTTT
once	TRBD2	TRBJ2-1	TRBV7-6	CASSSPRGEGNNEQFF	TGTGCCAGCAGCTCCCCTCGAGGGGAGGGCAATAATGAGCAGTTCTTC
-	-	TRBJ1-2	TRBV5-5	CASSLELGQYYTF	TGTGCCAGCAGTCTGGAGTTGGGGCAATACTACACCTTC
-	TRBD2	TRBJ2-1	TRBV19	CASSPGLAGRASYNEQFF	TGTGCCAGTAGCCCGGGACTAGCGGGAAGGGCGTCCTACAATGAGCAGTTCTTC
-	-	TRBJ2-7	TRBV7-2	CASSTGGEQYF	TGTGCCAGCAGCACAGGCGGCGAGCAGTACTTC
-	TRBD1	TRBJ2-3	TRBV5-1	CASNRGQAGADTQYF	TGCGCCAGCAACCGCGGACAGGCCGGGGCAGATACGCAGTATTTT
-	-	TRBJ2-7	TRBV11-3	CASSPDSPEGEQYF	TGTGCCAGCAGCCCCGACAGTCCGGAGGGCGAGCAGTACTTC
-	-	TRBJ1-1	TRBV5-1	CASSLSSPPEAFF	TGCGCCAGCAGCTTGAGTAGTCCCCCTGAAGCTTTCTTT
-	TRBD2	TRBJ2-7	TRBV19	CASSISGDPSYEQYF	TGTGCCAGTAGTATAAGCGGGGACCCCTCCTACGAGCAGTACTTC
-	-	TRBJ2-1	TRBV7-3	CASSLDRSTGDEQFF	TGTGCCAGCAGCTTAGATCGGTCTACAGGCGATGAGCAGTTCTTC
-	TRBD1	TRBJ1-1	TRBV5-6	CASSPGTGKGGTEAFF	TGTGCCAGCAGCCCCGGGACAGGGAAAGGGGGCACTGAAGCTTTCTTT
once	-	TRBJ2-5	TRBV30	CAWSLGGQETQYF	TGTGCCTGGAGCTTAGGCGGCCAAGAGACCCAGTACTTC
-	-	TRBJ1-1	TRBV2	CASSDPSGAQVAFF	TGTGCCAGCAGTGATCCCTCAGGGGCTCAGGTGGCTTTCTTT
few	-	TRBJ2-7	TRBV7-7	CASSPGLDSSYEQYF	TGTGCTAGCAGCCCCGGTTTGGACAGCTCCTACGAGCAGTACTTC
-	-	TRBJ1-1	TRBV2	CASRITGNTEAFF	TGTGCCAGCAGAATCACAGGGAACACTGAAGCTTTCTTT
-	-	TRBJ2-7	TRBV11-3	CASSLQSGPYEQYF	TGTGCCAGCAGCTTACAGTCTGGTCCCTACGAGCAGTACTTC
-	TRBD1	TRBJ2-3	TRBV7-2	CASSLGIGDSLTDTQYF	TGTGCCAGCAGCTTAGGAATTGGGGACAGCCTCACAGATACGCAGTATTTT